Reported below is one T cell receptor beta chain. This record belongs to a study of blood T cell repertoires in COVID-19. Study context: COVID-19 samples from acute and convalescent phases originated in the United States, Italy and Spain.

Only in-frame clones appear in the TCRdb table, and some are missing; sequencing was by immunoSEQ multiplex PCR. The repertoire holds roughly 80,000 clones, with around 81% as singletons. The CDR3 spans 14 residues. Germline loops: CDR1 SNHLY, CDR2 FYNNEI. The V end was cut by 2 bases, the J end by 6 bases, with 11 bases between. The chain joins TRBV2 to TRBJ2-1; tentative D call: TRBD2 (5 bases). Sequenced sample: peripheral blood. The receptor's source is a human donor in a cohort sampled during active COVID-19. CDR3 region: CASSELERGNEQFF. For the CDR3, the DNA is TGTGCCAGCAGTGAACTAGAACGGGGCAATGAGCAGTTCTTC.